The rows below give T cell receptor beta chains drawn from one sample of a study of CD8 T cells in ankylosing spondylitis. TCRdb ran MiXCR on the 5' RACE reads and lists one entry per CDR3 protein. The sample consists of a few hundred thousand distinct CDR3 sequences, about a sixth of them appearing once. The sequenced material came from blood, either unsorted or a sorted T cell fraction (not recorded which). These receptors were collected from a male donor with ankylosing spondylitis or in good health (not recorded which). Both conserved end residues are part of each CDR3. A D gene is named only where the DNA matches it firmly. Where a row states a size, it is once, few, many or the class of an expanded clone; other rows omit it.

clone size,CDR3 length,V gene,J gene,D gene,CDR3 DNA,CDR3 protein
few,15,TRBV10-3,TRBJ2-7,-,TGTGCCATCAGTGAGTCGCCAGGGAAATCCTACGAGCAGTACTTC,CAISESPGKSYEQYF
-,16,TRBV7-2,TRBJ2-1,-,TGTGCCAGCAGCTTAATAGAGTTGAGGGAGGGGGATGAGCAGTTCTTC,CASSLIELREGDEQFF
-,11,TRBV11-2,TRBJ2-1,-,TGTGCCAGCAGCCGGAACAATGAGCAGTTCTTC,CASSRNNEQFF
-,16,TRBV7-8,TRBJ2-5,TRBD1,TGTGCCAGCAGCTTAGCGGGACAGGGTCCGCAAGAGACCCAGTACTTC,CASSLAGQGPQETQYF
once,16,TRBV13,TRBJ2-1,-,TGTGCCAGCAGCTTGTCGAAGGACCCATTCTACAATGAGCAGTTCTTC,CASSLSKDPFYNEQFF
-,14,TRBV9,TRBJ2-3,TRBD2,TGTGCCAGCAGCGTAGGGATTAGCGGGGATACGCAGTATTTT,CASSVGISGDTQYF
few,16,TRBV20-1,TRBJ2-3,TRBD2,TGCAGTGCCAGACCGACTAGCGCTGCTAGCACAGATACGCAGTATTTT,CSARPTSAASTDTQYF
-,17,TRBV4-3,TRBJ2-7,TRBD1,TGCGCCAGCAGCCAAGATTTGGGGTCAGGGGGCTGGTACGAGCAGTACTTC,CASSQDLGSGGWYEQYF
-,12,TRBV12-3/TRBV12-4,TRBJ2-5,-,TGTGCCAGTCAACTGGGGGGAGAGACCCAGTACTTC,CASQLGGETQYF
many,14,TRBV6-4,TRBJ1-5,-,TGTGCCAGCAGCTCGACAGGAGACAATCAGCCCCAGCATTTT,CASSSTGDNQPQHF
-,15,TRBV7-8,TRBJ2-7,TRBD1,TGTGCCAGCAGCTTAGTCGACAGGGCCCACCACGAGCAGTACTTC,CASSLVDRAHHEQYF
few,14,TRBV7-9,TRBJ2-2,-,TGTGCCAGCAGCTTAGATGGGCGGATCGGGGAGCTGTTTTTT,CASSLDGRIGELFF
-,13,TRBV12-3/TRBV12-4,TRBJ2-1,TRBD1,TGTGCCAGCAGCCCTAACAGGGGGAATGAGCAGTTCTTC,CASSPNRGNEQFF
-,18,TRBV5-1,TRBJ2-1,TRBD2,TGCGCCAGCAGCCTAGGTTTCCTAGCGGTAAACTCCTACAATGGGCAGTTCTTC,CASSLGFLAVNSYNGQFF
-,13,TRBV19,TRBJ2-7,TRBD2,TGTGCCAGTAGCACTAGCGGGGGATACGAGCAGTACTTC,CASSTSGGYEQYF
few,14,TRBV29-1,TRBJ2-7,TRBD1,TGCAGCGTTGGTTCGGGGACAGGGTATCTCGAGCAGTACTTC,CSVGSGTGYLEQYF
many,12,TRBV14,TRBJ2-7,-,TGTGCCAGCAGCCAAGGCTCGGGTATGCAGTACTTC,CASSQGSGMQYF
few,15,TRBV27,TRBJ2-2,TRBD2,TGTGCCAGCAGTTCGGGACTAGCGAACACCGGGGAGCTGTTTTTT,CASSSGLANTGELFF
many,14,TRBV12-3/TRBV12-4,TRBJ2-7,-,TGTGCCAGCAGCTCGAGGCTAGCTCCCTACGAGCAGTACTTC,CASSSRLAPYEQYF
few,15,TRBV4-1,TRBJ2-7,TRBD1,TGCGCCAGCAGCCAAGAGGGGACAGGGATCTACGAGCAGTACTTC,CASSQEGTGIYEQYF
-,11,TRBV29-1,TRBJ2-1,-,TGCAGCGTTGTAGTCTACAATGAGCAGTTCTTC,CSVVVYNEQFF
few,13,TRBV27,TRBJ2-5,-,TGTGCCAGCAGTTTAGGGAGGCCGGAGACCCAGTACTTC,CASSLGRPETQYF
-,12,TRBV7-2,TRBJ2-5,-,TGTGCCAGCAGGAAGTACCAAGAGACCCAGTACTTC,CASRKYQETQYF
few,13,TRBV27,TRBJ1-5,-,TGTGCCAGCAGTGTGGAGTCGCGCCAGCCCCAGCATTTT,CASSVESRQPQHF
few,15,TRBV27,TRBJ2-1,TRBD2,TGTGCCAGCGCGGCGGGAGGAAGCTCCTACAATGAGCAGTTCTTC,CASAAGGSSYNEQFF
-,14,TRBV7-9,TRBJ1-2,-,TGTGCCAGCAGCCCAACAGGGTTAATCCCTCATAACTCCTTC,CASSPTGLIPHNSF
few,14,TRBV7-9,TRBJ2-7,-,TGTGCCAGCAGCTTCGTTGACAGCTCCTACGAGCAGTACTTC,CASSFVDSSYEQYF
few,12,TRBV7-9,TRBJ1-1,-,TGTGCCAGCAGCTTAGGCGCGTGGGAAGCTTTCTTT,CASSLGAWEAFF
-,16,TRBV28,TRBJ2-5,TRBD1,TGTGCCAGCAGTTTATCTATCTGGACAGGGGAAGAGACCCAGTACTTC,CASSLSIWTGEETQYF
few,16,TRBV4-1,TRBJ2-1,TRBD1,TGCGCCAGCAGCCGGGAACCGGGACAGGAATACAATGAGCAGTTCTTC,CASSREPGQEYNEQFF
-,19,TRBV18,TRBJ2-5,TRBD1,TGTGCCAGCTCACCGACAGGGGCCGGTGTCGCGACGGGCCAAGAGACCCAGTACTTC,CASSPTGAGVATGQETQYF
-,16,TRBV28,TRBJ2-3,-,TGTGCCAGCACCCTAGCCGGACTGACTAGCACAGATACGCAGTATTTT,CASTLAGLTSTDTQYF
few,10,TRBV29-1,TRBJ2-2,-,TGCAGCGGTAGGACCGGGGAGCTGTTTTTT,CSGRTGELFF
many,16,TRBV27,TRBJ2-3,TRBD1,TGTGCCAGCAGTCAAATTAGGGGGCTCCGCACAGATACGCAGTATTTT,CASSQIRGLRTDTQYF
few,13,TRBV29-1,TRBJ2-7,TRBD2,TGCAGCGTTGAAGGGGGGGGGTTCTACGAGCAGTACTTC,CSVEGGGFYEQYF
-,13,TRBV2,TRBJ2-1,TRBD1,TGTGCCAGAGGGACAGGCCCCTACAATGAGCAGTTCTTC,CARGTGPYNEQFF
few,11,TRBV2,TRBJ2-3,-,TGTGCCAGCAGCCGAGGAGATACGCAGTATTTT,CASSRGDTQYF
-,16,TRBV14,TRBJ2-1,-,TGTGCCAGCAGCCAAGTAAGGGGAATTGAGTCCAATGAGCAGTTCTTC,CASSQVRGIESNEQFF
-,11,TRBV28,TRBJ2-3,-,TGTGCCAGCAGTTTAAACCTCATGCAGTATTTT,CASSLNLMQYF
-,15,TRBV20-1,TRBJ2-5,TRBD2,TGCAGTGCCCCCTCCCATAGCGGGCGAGGAGAGACCCAGTACTTC,CSAPSHSGRGETQYF
-,12,TRBV29-1,TRBJ2-5,TRBD2,TGCAGCGGCAGGGACTACCAAGAGCCCCAGTACTTC,CSGRDYQEPQYF
many,14,TRBV25-1,TRBJ2-5,-,TGTGCCAGCAGTGAATCCAGTTTGGGAGAGACCCAGTACTTC,CASSESSLGETQYF
-,14,TRBV12-3/TRBV12-4,TRBJ1-2,-,TGTGCCAGCAGTTTAGCAGGGACCCCAAATGGCTACACCTTC,CASSLAGTPNGYTF
few,15,TRBV4-2,TRBJ2-1,-,TGTGCCAGCAGCCATACCGAAGTGTTCCGAATTGAGCAGTTCTTC,CASSHTEVFRIEQFF
few,13,TRBV12-3/TRBV12-4,TRBJ2-1,-,TGTGCCAGCAGTTTGCCTATGAACAATGAGCAGTTCTTC,CASSLPMNNEQFF